This paragraph reports one TCR beta chain. Its specificity is unknown. This sample is part of a study of CD8 T cells in ankylosing spondylitis. TCRdb processed the 5' RACE reads anew with MiXCR; each CDR3 protein has one entry. Of about 160,000 distinct CDR3 sequences detected, around 19% appear once; the ten largest clones hold over 7%. Study-wide results and limits: Earlier studies detected some motif variants in reactive arthritis synovial fluid and blood.

V was trimmed by 1 base and J by 8 bases, leaving 14 bases between them. This CDR3 contains 15 residues. In germline, CDR1 is SGHAT, CDR2 FQNNGV. The V gene is TRBV11-2, the J gene TRBJ1-4; D remains unclear. This sequence originates from a male donor with ankylosing spondylitis or in good health (not recorded which). The sample comprised blood, either unsorted or a sorted T cell fraction (not recorded which). CDR3 residues: CASSLGLLTSEKLFF. DNA of the CDR3: TGTGCCAGCAGCTTAGGACTACTCACATCCGAAAAACTGTTTTTT. Full variable domain (missing parts from reference TRBV11-2 and TRBJ1-4): EAGVAQSPRYKIIEKRQSVAFWCNPISGHATLYWYQQILGQGPKLLIQFQNNGVVDDSQLPKDRFSAERLKGVDSTLKIQPAKLEDSAVYLCASSLGLLTSEKLFFGSGTQLSVL.